The 27 T cell receptor beta chains below all came from one sample that was sequenced in a study of cytomegalovirus exposure and HLA in healthy donors. The PCR used 60 Vbeta and 13 Jbeta primers. Assay: immunoSEQ multiplex PCR; the TCRdb copy retains only in-frame clones and omits some. The table has over 150,000 clones, about 81% seen once. Sequencing input: PBMCs. These receptor sequences come from a girl between 10 and 17 years old in good health and CMV-seropositive.

This chain links TRBV6-1 with TRBJ1-5, with D uncertain. The germline gives CDR1 MNHNS, CDR2 SASEGT. CDR3 length: 11 amino acids. Trimming pared 2 bases from V and 8 bases from J, leaving 4 bases between. The CDR3 region has the DNA TGTGCCAGCAGTGAACCGGAGCCCCAGCATTTT. Translating gives CASSEPEPQHF.

The chain is built from TRBV5-4 and TRBJ2-5; D might be TRBD2 (5 bases). The J call may not be correct, given that the DNA end is closer to TRBJ2-7. This CDR3 comprises 13 residues. The V gene's germline CDR1 is SGHNT and CDR2 YYREEE (reference sequence). CDR3 protein: CASSIDGEREQYF. The DNA for the CDR3 is TGTGCCAGCAGTATAGATGGGGAGCGCGAGCAGTACTTC.

This clone has a handful of counts. The V call is TRBV6-5, the J call TRBJ1-3, with D unresolved. The CDR3 consists of 14 residues. V shed 4 bases and J shed 0 bases, with 7 bases lying between them. Germline values: CDR1 MNHEY, CDR2 SVGAGI. The chain's CDR3 is CASSSVTSGNTIYF. CDR3 in DNA: TGTGCCAGCAGTTCGGTTACCTCTGGAAACACCATATATTTT.

This chain uses TRBV21-1 with TRBJ2-7; TRBD2, the D gene given by the table, was not confirmed from the DNA. TRBV21-1 is a pseudogene. This CDR3 has 16 amino acids. The CDR3 DNA reads TGTGCCAGCAGCAAAGAGAGGTCCAGGGAGGCCTACGAGCAGTACTTC. It yields the protein CASSKERSREAYEQYF.

This chain uses TRBV5-6 with TRBJ1-2; D gene uncertain. This CDR3 spans 15 amino acids. The V end lost 0 bases, the J end lost 1 base, and 10 bases lay between the germline ends. In germline, CDR1 is SGHDT, CDR2 YYEEEE. CDR3 amino acids: CASSLGSGINYGYTF. CDR3 DNA sequence: TGTGCCAGCAGCTTGGGCTCGGGGATTAACTATGGCTACACCTTC.

CDR3 DNA sequence: TGTGCCAGCAGCTTAGCCCCTCTGGGCGCCTCAAAAAAAGAGACCCAGTACTTC. It codes for CASSLAPLGASKKETQYF. This chain links TRBV7-2 with TRBJ2-5; D unclear. V gave up 0 bases and J gave up 3 bases, with 20 bases separating them. The CDR3 consists of 18 residues. Per the germline V gene, CDR1 is SGHTA and CDR2 is FQGNSA. The full variable domain, in which reference TRBV7-2 and TRBJ2-5 provide the parts outside the CDR3, is GAGVSQSPSNKVTEKGKDVELRCDPISGHTALYWYRQSLGQGLEFLIYFQGNSAPDKSGLPSDRFSAERTGGSVSTLTIQRTQQEDSAVYLCASSLAPLGASKKETQYFGPGTRLLVL.

J is TRBJ1-5 and V is TRBV5-1, with D unclear. The CDR3 extends over 13 amino acids. The germline V gene encodes CDR1 SGHRS and CDR2 YFSETQ. V was pared by 4 bases and J by 4 bases, with 9 bases between. CDR3 sequence: CASSLTGNQPQHF. CDR3 nucleotides: TGCGCCAGCAGCCTGACTGGAAATCAGCCCCAGCATTTT.

The CDR3 region has the DNA TGTGCCAGCAGTCAGGGCCCCTACGAGCAGTACTTC. Translating gives CASSQGPYEQYF. The rearrangement uses TRBV2 and TRBJ2-7; tentatively, D is TRBD1 (5 bases). Trimming took off 5 bases at V and 2 bases at J, with 7 bases between the two ends. Germline lookup yields CDR1 SNHLY and CDR2 FYNNEI. The CDR3 extends over 12 amino acids.

This clone came up a few times. This sequence joins TRBV2 and TRBJ1-2; D possibly corresponds to TRBD1 (5 bases). Between the trimmed V and J ends, which lost 6 bases and 4 bases, there was a span of 15 bases. The length of the CDR3 is 14 residues. Per germline, CDR1 SNHLY and CDR2 FYNNEI. The CDR3 DNA sequence: TGTGCCAGCAGGAAGGAGGTGGGGGGCTATGGCTACACCTTC. Its protein is CASRKEVGGYGYTF.

CDR3 loop: CASSPEQGAYGYTF. The CDR3 bases are TGCGCCAGCAGCCCGGAACAGGGCGCCTATGGCTACACCTTC. This rearrangement joins TRBV5-1 to TRBJ1-2, with D perhaps TRBD1 (6 bases). V shed 4 bases and J shed 4 bases, with 14 bases lying between them. The V gene's germline CDR1 is SGHRS and CDR2 YFSETQ. This CDR3 region has 14 residues.

The gene calls are TRBV27 and TRBJ2-3; the D gene is possibly TRBD2 (5 bases). The V end was cut by 6 bases, the J end by 6 bases, with 13 bases between. This CDR3 is 13 amino acids long. Germline CDR1 is MNHEY and CDR2 is SMNVEV (reference sequence). The CDR3 is CASSGLGSDTQYF. CDR3 DNA sequence: TGTGCCAGCAGCGGACTGGGGTCCGATACGCAGTATTTT.

This clone turned up a few times. The rearrangement joins TRBV10-2 to TRBJ1-1, with 12 bases identical to TRBD1. Germline lookup yields CDR1 WSHSY and CDR2 SAAADI. The CDR3 has 16 residues. The V gene end was trimmed by 6 bases and the J gene end by 4 bases; junction bases not matched to a gene: 9. Here the CDR3 reads CASRVPGQGAATEAFF. CDR3 nucleotide sequence: TGCGCCAGCAGGGTACCGGGACAGGGGGCCGCCACTGAAGCTTTCTTT.

The V gene is TRBV6-1, the J gene TRBJ1-3; weak D call: TRBD1 (5 bases). Germline V gene lookup returns CDR1 MNHNS and CDR2 SASEGT. The CDR3 loop spans 15 amino acids. The ends were cut back, 3 bases at V and 1 base at J, with 10 bases in the middle. The CDR3 spells CASSDRGISGNTIYF. The CDR3 coding sequence is TGTGCCAGCAGTGATCGGGGGATTTCTGGAAACACCATATATTTT.

The chain employs TRBV7-2 and TRBJ2-2, with D unresolved. The length of the CDR3 is 14 residues. The germline V gene has CDR1 SGHTA and CDR2 FQGNSA. Trimming took 4 bases from V and 3 from J, leaving 9 bases between them. CDR3 sequence (DNA): TGTGCCAGCAGCTCTATAGTGGACACCGGGGAGCTGTTTTTT. Its translation: CASSSIVDTGELFF.

V is TRBV5-1 and J is TRBJ2-7; the match to TRBD1 covers 7 bases. CDR3 length: 14 residues. Unmatched junction bases numbered 4, after V lost 4 bases and J lost 0 bases. Germline values: CDR1 SGHRS, CDR2 YFSETQ. CDR3 in amino acids: CASSIQGSSYEQYF. CDR3 DNA sequence: TGCGCCAGCAGCATACAGGGGAGCTCCTACGAGCAGTACTTC.

On this clone itself: Its ends do not fully match the called genes, so a read error is possible. This chain connects TRBV7-7 to TRBJ2-7, with 7 bases lining up with TRBD2. Germline V gene lookup returns CDR1 SSHAT and CDR2 FNYEAQ (reference sequence). CDR3 length equals 17 residues. The CDR3 DNA reads TGTGCTAGCAGCTTAGTGGGGGGGGGTGCCATTCCCAACGAGCAGTACTTC. It codes for CASSLVGGGAIPNEQYF.

CDR3 residues: CASRSLPGGRTEAFF. The CDR3, as DNA: TGCGCCAGCAGATCGCTCCCAGGGGGTAGGACTGAAGCTTTCTTT. The chain links TRBV5-1 to TRBJ1-1, with TRBD1 matching 7 bases. The CDR3 runs to 15 residues. Losses at the gene ends were 5 bases for V and 5 bases for J; bases not matched to a gene: 12. The germline gives CDR1 SGHRS, CDR2 YFSETQ.

The chain uses TRBV13 and TRBJ1-1; 9 bases align to TRBD1. There are 15 residues in the CDR3. V dropped 3 bases and J dropped 3; count of bases not matched to a gene: 5. Germline assignment: CDR1 PRHDT and CDR2 FYEKMQ (reference sequence). CDR3 sequence reads: CASSLSRTGDTEAFF. CDR3 bases: TGTGCCAGCAGCTTGTCCCGGACAGGGGACACTGAAGCTTTCTTT.

The gene calls are TRBV7-3 and TRBJ1-6; 7 bases match TRBD1. The ends lost 0 bases at V and 11 bases at J; junction bases unmatched: 10. This CDR3 has 16 residues. Germline values: CDR1 SGHTA, CDR2 FQGTGA. Here the CDR3 reads CASSLTPTGEGAPLHF. CDR3 nucleotides: TGTGCCAGCAGCTTAACGCCCACAGGGGAAGGCGCACCCCTCCACTTT. Full variable domain (missing parts from reference TRBV7-3 and TRBJ1-6): GAGVSQTPSNKVTEKGKYVELRCDPISGHTALYWYRQSLGQGPEFLIYFQGTGAADDSGLPNDRFFAVRPEGSVSTLKIQRTERGDSAVYLCASSLTPTGEGAPLHFGNGTRLTVT.

V gene TRBV4-1 combines with J gene TRBJ2-7; a weak D match, TRBD2 (6 bases). CDR3 length equals 14 residues. Germline CDR1 MGHRA, CDR2 YSYEKL. V was shortened by 1 base and J by 6 bases, with 13 bases between the two germline ends. DNA for the CDR3: TGCGCCAGCAGCCAAGCGGAGGGTTTAAGCGAGCAGTACTTC. Translating gives CASSQAEGLSEQYF.

This clone came up a few times. CDR3 residues: CASSPFFSEQYF. CDR3 nucleotide sequence: TGTGCCAGCTCACCATTTTTTAGCGAGCAGTACTTC. The gene calls are TRBV18 and TRBJ2-7; no clear D gene. The CDR3 consists of 12 residues. Germline CDR1 reads KGHSH; CDR2 reads LQKENI. Trimming removed 2 bases at V and 6 bases at J, with 8 bases between.

The V and J genes are TRBV6-5 and TRBJ2-1; D call uncertain. Trimming cost V 0 bases and J 6 bases, with 9 bases left between them. The CDR3 extends over 14 amino acids. Germline loops: CDR1 MNHEY, CDR2 SVGAGI. CDR3 sequence: CASSYSAAVNEQFF. In nucleotides, the CDR3 is TGTGCCAGCAGTTACTCGGCGGCCGTCAATGAGCAGTTCTTC.

V usage is TRBV10-3 and J usage is TRBJ2-7, with TRBD2 matching 8 bases. The CDR3 contains 15 residues. Losses at the gene ends were 3 bases for V and 2 bases for J; bases not matched to a gene: 6. Germline V gene lookup returns CDR1 ENHRY and CDR2 SYGVKD. CDR3 nucleotides: TGTGCCATCAGTGAAGCGGGGGCCCGTGCCTACGAGCAGTACTTC. Amino acid sequence: CAISEAGARAYEQYF.

This sequence joins TRBV19 and TRBJ1-3; D possibly corresponds to TRBD1 (5 bases). Germline V gene sequence: CDR1 LNHDA, CDR2 SQIVND (reference sequence). This CDR3 comprises 15 residues. V was pared by 4 bases and J by 0 bases, with 10 bases between. The CDR3, as DNA: TGTGCCAGTAGTAATCGGGGGGGCTCTGGAAACACCATATATTTT. Translation gives CASSNRGGSGNTIYF.

CDR3 residues: CASSSGRGTEAFF. DNA of the CDR3: TGTGCCAGCAGCTCCGGACGCGGGACTGAAGCTTTCTTT. The chain has TRBV7-9 and TRBJ1-1; D unresolved. The V and J ends lost 4 bases and 5 bases respectively, with 11 bases between them. The CDR3 sequence is 13 residues long. Germline V gene sequence: CDR1 SEHNR, CDR2 FQNEAQ (reference sequence).

The J gene is TRBJ1-1, the V gene TRBV10-3, with TRBD1 identical over 7 bases. Germline CDR1 is ENHRY and CDR2 is SYGVKD. After removal of 6 bases from V and 3 bases from J, the junction contained 4 bases not matched to a gene. CDR3 length: 13 amino acids. The CDR3 here is CAIRIQGYTEAFF. For the CDR3, the DNA is TGTGCCATCAGGATACAGGGGTACACTGAAGCTTTCTTT.

This chain joins TRBV19 and TRBJ1-1; D perhaps matches TRBD1 (6 bases). This CDR3 region has 15 residues. V was pared by 0 bases and J by 0 bases, with 8 bases between. CDR1 is LNHDA, CDR2 SQIVND, per germline (reference sequence). CDR3 bases: TGTGCCAGTAGTATAGAAGGGGGAATGAACACTGAAGCTTTCTTT. Amino acid sequence: CASSIEGGMNTEAFF.